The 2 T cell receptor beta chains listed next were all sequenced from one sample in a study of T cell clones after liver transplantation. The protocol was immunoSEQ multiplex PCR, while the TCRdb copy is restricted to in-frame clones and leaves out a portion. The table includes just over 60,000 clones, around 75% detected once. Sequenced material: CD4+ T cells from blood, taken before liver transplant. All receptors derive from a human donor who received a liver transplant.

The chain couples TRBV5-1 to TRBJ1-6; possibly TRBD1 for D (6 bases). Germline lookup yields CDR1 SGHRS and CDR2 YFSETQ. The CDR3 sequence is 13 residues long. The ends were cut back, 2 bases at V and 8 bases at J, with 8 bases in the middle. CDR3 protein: CASSLRQDSPLHF. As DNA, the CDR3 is TGCGCCAGCAGCTTACGACAGGATTCACCCCTCCACTTT.

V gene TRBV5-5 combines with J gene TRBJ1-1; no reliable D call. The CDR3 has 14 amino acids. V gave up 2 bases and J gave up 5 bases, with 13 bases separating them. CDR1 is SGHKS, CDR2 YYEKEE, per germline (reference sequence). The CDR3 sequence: CASSFTVRQTEAFF. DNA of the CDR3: TGTGCCAGCAGCTTCACGGTCAGGCAAACTGAAGCTTTCTTT.